The 10 T cell receptor beta chains below come from one sample, sequenced in a study of OX40 agonist ivuxolimab in advanced cancers. Assay: immunoSEQ multiplex PCR; the TCRdb copy retains only in-frame clones and omits some. The sample has roughly 100,000 clones; about 92% are singletons. The starting material was CD4+ or CD8+ T cells sorted from blood, obtained in a trial of the OX40 agonist ivuxolimab. The receptors here all came from an adult with an advanced solid tumor such as melanoma, head and neck, liver or kidney cancer.

The sample holds one count of this clone. J is TRBJ2-5 and V is TRBV30, with D tentatively TRBD1 or TRBD2 (5 bases each). The CDR3 runs 14 residues. CDR1 and CDR2 (germline): GTSNPN, SVGIG (reference sequence). V was clipped by 5 bases and J by 11 bases, with 24 bases between them. The CDR3: CAWRHFGTGWEQYF. As DNA, the CDR3 is TGTGCCTGGCGGCACTTTGGGACCGGATGGGAGCAGTACTTC.

The V and J genes are TRBV6-5 and TRBJ1-5; no definite D call. This CDR3 spans 12 amino acids. CDR1 and CDR2 from the germline V gene are MNHEY and SVGAGI. Trimming took off 6 bases at V and 7 bases at J, with 10 bases between the two ends. This CDR3 reads CASRRSGQPQHF. The DNA for the CDR3 is TGTGCCAGCAGGAGGTCCGGACAGCCCCAGCATTTT.

The V call is TRBV2, the J call TRBJ2-1, with D perhaps TRBD1 or TRBD2 (5 bases each). CDR3 size: 12 residues. V was shortened by 6 bases and J by 9 bases, with 12 bases between the two germline ends. Germline CDR1 SNHLY, CDR2 FYNNEI. The chain's CDR3 is CASRLGVGEQFF. CDR3 DNA: TGTGCCAGCAGGTTGGGGGTGGGTGAGCAGTTCTTC.

This chain joins TRBV7-2 and TRBJ2-6; D gene unclear. Deletions cut 6 bases from V and 0 bases from J, with 3 bases between. This CDR3 has 13 residues. The germline V gene encodes CDR1 SGHTA and CDR2 FQGNSA. CDR3 in amino acids: CASRLSGANVLTF. Here the CDR3 DNA reads TGTGCCAGCAGGCTCTCTGGGGCCAACGTCCTGACTTTC.

The chain recombines TRBV13 with TRBJ2-7, with D uncertain. Germline assignment: CDR1 PRHDT and CDR2 FYEKMQ (reference sequence). The CDR3 sequence is 12 residues long. Trimming shortened V by 3 bases and J by 1 base, and 4 bases separated the two germline ends. The CDR3 coding sequence is TGTGCCAGCAGCTTCGGGTCCTACGAGCAGTACTTC. Translating it yields CASSFGSYEQYF.

Here the CDR3 DNA reads TGTGCCAGCAGCAAAGCATACGTCCCGAATGGCACAGATACGCAGTATTTT. This codes for CASSKAYVPNGTDTQYF. The J gene is TRBJ2-3, the V gene TRBV21-1. TRBV21-1 is a known pseudogene. This CDR3 comprises 17 residues.

The rearrangement joins TRBV6-5 to TRBJ1-3; D not resolved. Germline V lookup: CDR1 MNHEY, CDR2 SVGAGI. There are 15 residues in the CDR3. The V gene lost 8 bases and the J gene lost 0 bases, with 14 bases spanning the gap. The DNA for the CDR3 is TGTGCCAGCCGCCCCCGGGAGAGCTCTGGAAACACCATATATTTT. Translation: CASRPRESSGNTIYF.

This chain links TRBV2 with TRBJ1-3, with 8 bases lining up with TRBD1. The CDR3 is 18 amino acids. Germline CDR1 reads SNHLY; CDR2 reads FYNNEI. With V trimmed by 5 bases and J by 1 base, 13 bases remained unmatched. CDR3 protein: CASSRAGGSLRSGNTIYF. In DNA form, the CDR3 reads TGTGCCAGCAGTCGGGCAGGGGGCTCATTAAGGTCTGGAAACACCATATATTTT.

V is TRBV15 and J is TRBJ1-1, with TRBD1 identical over 7 bases. The trim removed 0 bases at V and 3 bases at J, leaving 7 bases unmatched. Germline values: CDR1 LNHNV, CDR2 YYDKDF (reference sequence). This CDR3 has 16 amino acids. The CDR3: CATSRDPRGGDTEAFF. In DNA, the CDR3 is TGTGCCACCAGCAGAGATCCCAGGGGGGGGGACACTGAAGCTTTCTTT.

The chain carries TRBV5-1 and TRBJ2-3; 10 positions match TRBD2. The CDR3 is made up of 15 amino acids. CDR1 and CDR2 from the germline V gene are SGHRS and YFSETQ. With V trimmed by 1 base and J by 4 bases, 3 bases remained unmatched. CDR3: CASSLLAGGPDTQYF. Here the CDR3 DNA reads TGCGCCAGCAGCTTGTTAGCGGGAGGCCCAGATACGCAGTATTTT.